Listed below are T cell receptor beta chains from one sample, sequenced in a study of human T cells and chemical hapten exposure. MiXCR was run by TCRdb on the RACE reads, yielding one entry per CDR3 protein. The table has more than 95,000 distinct CDR3 sequences, 12% seen once; the top ten hold 1.4%. Material: whole blood, obtained in connection with sensitization to the hapten diphenylcyclopropenone (DPC). The receptors originated from a woman aged 45-65 years with alopecia areata. Some clones in this sample may be carry-over from other donors' samples. CDR3s include the opening cysteine and the closing phenylalanine or tryptophan. Each record gives: D gene, V gene, clone size, J gene, CDR3 protein, CDR3 DNA. A D gene is named only where the DNA matches it firmly. Size tells how often a clone was seen (once, few, many) or the class of an expanded clone, and some rows leave it out.

>TRBD2|TRBV6-5|.|TRBJ2-7
CASIRSGTYEQYF
TGTGCCAGCATTAGGAGCGGGACCTACGAGCAGTACTTC
>.|TRBV6-6|few|TRBJ2-7
CASSYSRGPDEQYF
TGTGCCAGCAGTTACTCCCGGGGGCCCGACGAGCAGTACTTC
>TRBD1|TRBV5-1|many|TRBJ1-2
CASSGLQGAANYGYTF
TGCGCCAGCAGCGGGCTACAGGGGGCGGCTAACTATGGCTACACCTTC
>TRBD1|TRBV6-5|many|TRBJ1-1
CASTYRTGTSNTEAFF
TGTGCCAGCACCTATCGGACAGGGACATCTAACACTGAAGCTTTCTTT
>.|TRBV5-1|few|TRBJ1-1
CASSLAPGRWTEAFF
TGCGCCAGCAGCTTGGCCCCAGGGAGGTGGACTGAAGCTTTCTTT
>.|TRBV6-2/TRBV6-3|many|TRBJ1-1
CASEGIMNTEAFF
TGTGCCAGCGAAGGAATCATGAACACTGAAGCTTTCTTT
>.|TRBV2|.|TRBJ2-5
CASSTGEETQYF
TGTGCCAGCTCGACTGGAGAAGAGACCCAGTACTTC
>.|TRBV14|.|TRBJ2-3
CASSQSRGPTDTQYF
TGTGCCAGCAGCCAATCCAGGGGACCCACAGATACGCAGTATTTT
>.|TRBV18|many|TRBJ1-3
CASSPVLENTIYF
TGTGCCAGCTCACCCGTATTGGAAAACACCATATATTTT
>.|TRBV7-2|.|TRBJ1-6
CASSTSHSPLHF
TGTGCCAGCAGCACGTCTCACTCACCCCTCCACTTT
>.|TRBV20-1|few|TRBJ2-5
CSARKAGQETQYF
TGCAGTGCTAGAAAGGCAGGCCAAGAGACCCAGTACTTC
>.|TRBV3-1|many|TRBJ2-5
CASSLQGGGGETQYF
TGTGCCAGCAGCCTTCAAGGTGGGGGCGGCGAGACCCAGTACTTC
>.|TRBV5-1|many|TRBJ2-1
CASSPYGGSSYNEQFF
TGCGCCAGCAGCCCCTACGGGGGTAGCTCCTACAATGAGCAGTTCTTC
>.|TRBV28|.|TRBJ2-7
CASSSSVQGYRPTYEQYF
TGTGCCAGCAGTTCCAGTGTTCAGGGCTACCGTCCTACCTACGAGCAGTACTTC
>.|TRBV29-1|many|TRBJ2-1
CVGSSYNEQFF
TGCGTCGGCTCCTCCTACAATGAGCAGTTCTTC
>TRBD1|TRBV7-6|few|TRBJ1-6
CASSPIQGDSPLHF
TGTGCCAGCAGCCCCATCCAGGGGGATTCACCCCTCCACTTT
>.|TRBV4-3|.|TRBJ1-6
CASSQDENSPLHF
TGCGCCAGCAGCCAAGACGAGAATTCACCCCTCCACTTT
>.|TRBV25-1|many|TRBJ1-6
CASSEWNQNSPLHF
TGTGCCAGCAGTGAATGGAACCAGAATTCACCCCTCCACTTT
>TRBD1|TRBV5-1|many|TRBJ1-2
CASSPQGFYGYTF
TGCGCCAGCAGCCCACAGGGGTTCTATGGCTACACCTTC
>TRBD2|TRBV7-6|many|TRBJ2-3
CASSPGGATVTQYF
TGTGCCAGCAGCCCCGGGGGGGCGACAGTTACGCAGTATTTT
>TRBD1|TRBV7-2|.|TRBJ2-3
CASSLPGTATDTQYF
TGTGCCAGCAGCTTGCCAGGGACAGCTACAGATACGCAGTATTTT
>TRBD1|TRBV7-2|many|TRBJ2-7
CASSLEKGASYEQYF
TGTGCCAGCAGCTTAGAAAAGGGGGCATCCTACGAGCAGTACTTC
>.|TRBV5-6|many|TRBJ1-2
CASSPLTLNNYGYTF
TGTGCCAGCAGCCCACTAACGTTGAATAACTATGGCTACACCTTC
>.|TRBV12-3/TRBV12-4|many|TRBJ1-4
CASGISLTATNEKLFF
TGTGCCAGCGGGATATCACTGACAGCAACTAATGAAAAACTGTTTTTT
>.|TRBV29-1|few|TRBJ1-1
CSVELFTEAFF
TGCAGCGTTGAACTCTTCACTGAAGCTTTCTTT
>.|TRBV11-2|.|TRBJ2-7
CASSFPGAYEQYF
TGTGCCAGCAGCTTCCCGGGGGCCTACGAGCAGTACTTC
>.|TRBV11-2|many|TRBJ1-4
CASSLAEKLFF
TGTGCCAGCAGCTTAGCAGAAAAACTGTTTTTT